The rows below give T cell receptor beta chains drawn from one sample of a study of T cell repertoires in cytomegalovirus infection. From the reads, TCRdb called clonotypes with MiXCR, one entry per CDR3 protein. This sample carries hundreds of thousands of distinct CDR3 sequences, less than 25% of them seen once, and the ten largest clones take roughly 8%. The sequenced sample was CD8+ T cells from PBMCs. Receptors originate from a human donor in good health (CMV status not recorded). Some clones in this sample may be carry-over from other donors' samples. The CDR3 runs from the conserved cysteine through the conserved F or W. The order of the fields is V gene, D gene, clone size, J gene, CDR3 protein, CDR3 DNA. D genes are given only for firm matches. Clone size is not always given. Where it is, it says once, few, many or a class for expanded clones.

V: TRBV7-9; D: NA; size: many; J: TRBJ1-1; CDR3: CASRPPLGVGRTEAFF; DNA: TGTGCCAGCAGACCCCCTCTCGGGGTAGGGAGGACTGAAGCTTTCTTT
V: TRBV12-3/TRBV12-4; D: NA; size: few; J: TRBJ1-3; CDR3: CASSPPKGTSGNTIYF; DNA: TGTGCCAGCAGCCCCCCTAAGGGAACGTCTGGAAACACCATATATTTT
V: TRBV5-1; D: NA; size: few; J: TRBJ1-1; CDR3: CASSLGGGTFF; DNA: TGCGCCAGCAGCTTAGGAGGGGGGACTTTCTTT
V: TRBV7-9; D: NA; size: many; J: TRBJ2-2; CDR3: CASSGDGELFF; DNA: TGTGCCAGCAGCGGGGACGGGGAGCTGTTTTTT
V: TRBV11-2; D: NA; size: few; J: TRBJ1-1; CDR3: CASSRWESQLNTEAFF; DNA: TGTGCCAGCAGCCGCTGGGAGAGCCAATTGAACACTGAAGCTTTCTTT
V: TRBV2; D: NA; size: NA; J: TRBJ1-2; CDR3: CASMGTDVGNGYTF; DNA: TGTGCCAGCATGGGGACGGATGTTGGGAATGGCTACACCTTC
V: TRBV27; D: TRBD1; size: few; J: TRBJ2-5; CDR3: CASSVAGGKTQYF; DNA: TGTGCCAGCAGTGTGGCAGGGGGCAAGACCCAGTACTTC
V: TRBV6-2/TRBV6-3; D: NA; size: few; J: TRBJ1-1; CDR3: CASSYLPGLNTEAFF; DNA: TGTGCCAGCAGTTACCTGCCAGGGCTTAACACTGAAGCTTTCTTT
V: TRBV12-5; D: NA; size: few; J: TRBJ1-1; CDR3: CASLQGYTEAFF; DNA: TGTGCTAGCCTCCAGGGGTATACTGAAGCTTTCTTT
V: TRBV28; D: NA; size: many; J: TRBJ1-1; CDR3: CASSPGDFGQPEAFF; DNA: TGTGCCAGCAGCCCTGGGGACTTTGGACAGCCTGAAGCTTTCTTT
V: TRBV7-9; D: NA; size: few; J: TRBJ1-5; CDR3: CASSATENNQPQHF; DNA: TGTGCCAGCAGCGCGACAGAGAACAATCAGCCCCAGCATTTT
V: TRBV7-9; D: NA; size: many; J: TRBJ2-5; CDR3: CASSSSREENPETQYF; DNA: TGTGCCAGCAGCTCTTCCAGGGAGGAAAACCCAGAGACCCAGTACTTC
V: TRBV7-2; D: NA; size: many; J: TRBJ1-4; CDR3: CASSWGGRSNEKLFF; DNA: TGTGCCAGCAGCTGGGGGGGTAGGAGTAATGAAAAACTGTTTTTT
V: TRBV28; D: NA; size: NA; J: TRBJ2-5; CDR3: CASRRQYDSLYQETQYF; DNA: TGTGCCAGCAGACGACAGTATGACTCCCTCTACCAAGAGACCCAGTACTTC
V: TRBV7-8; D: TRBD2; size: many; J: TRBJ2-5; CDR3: CASSLVAGGRETQYF; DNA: TGTGCCAGCAGCTTAGTTGCGGGGGGGCGGGAGACCCAGTACTTC
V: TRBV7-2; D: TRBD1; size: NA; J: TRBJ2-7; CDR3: CASSFRDRGAGFYEQYF; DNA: TGTGCCAGCAGCTTCAGGGACAGGGGGGCCGGATTCTACGAGCAGTACTTC
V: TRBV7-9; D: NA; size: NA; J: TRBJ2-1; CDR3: CASSLPQREQFF; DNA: TGTGCCAGCAGCTTACCCCAGCGTGAGCAGTTCTTC
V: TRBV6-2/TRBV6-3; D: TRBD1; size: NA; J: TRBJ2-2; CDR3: CASSKDRRNTGELFF; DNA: TGTGCCAGCAGCAAGGACAGGAGGAACACCGGGGAGCTGTTTTTT
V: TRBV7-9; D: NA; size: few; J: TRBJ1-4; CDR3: CASSLSWGPKNEKLFF; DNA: TGTGCCAGCAGCTTATCGTGGGGTCCTAAAAATGAAAAACTGTTTTTT
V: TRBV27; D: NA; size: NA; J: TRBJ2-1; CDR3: CVSSFAPGNEQFF; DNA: TGTGTCAGCAGTTTTGCCCCGGGCAATGAGCAGTTCTTC
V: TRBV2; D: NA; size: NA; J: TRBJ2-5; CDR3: CASRPEGYQETQYF; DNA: TGTGCCAGCAGACCCGAGGGGTACCAAGAGACCCAGTACTTC
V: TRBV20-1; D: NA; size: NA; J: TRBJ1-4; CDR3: CSAFTFTGYTREKLFF; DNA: TGCAGTGCTTTCACATTTACAGGCTACACCCGCGAAAAACTGTTTTTT
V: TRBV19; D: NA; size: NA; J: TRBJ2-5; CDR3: CASERGAWETQYF; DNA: TGTGCCAGTGAAAGGGGGGCATGGGAGACCCAGTACTTC
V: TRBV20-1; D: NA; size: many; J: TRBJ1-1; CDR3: CSASDYTEAFF; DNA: TGCAGTGCTTCTGATTACACTGAAGCTTTCTTT
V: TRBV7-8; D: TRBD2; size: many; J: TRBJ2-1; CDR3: CASSLSGGLHEQFF; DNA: TGTGCCAGCAGCCTTAGCGGGGGATTACATGAGCAGTTCTTC
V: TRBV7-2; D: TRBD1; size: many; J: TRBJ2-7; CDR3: CASSLGTGQGREQYF; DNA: TGTGCCAGCAGCTTAGGGACGGGACAGGGTCGGGAGCAGTACTTC
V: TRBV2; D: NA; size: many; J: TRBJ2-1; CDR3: CASSDPGHIFDEQFF; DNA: TGTGCCAGCAGTGATCCCGGGCACATCTTCGATGAGCAGTTCTTC
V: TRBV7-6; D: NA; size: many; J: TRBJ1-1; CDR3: CASSPPSGDREAFF; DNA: TGTGCCAGCAGCCCCCCCTCGGGAGACCGTGAAGCTTTCTTT
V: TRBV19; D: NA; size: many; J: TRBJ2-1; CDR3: CASSLTPGYNEQFF; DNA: TGTGCCAGTAGTTTAACACCGGGATACAATGAGCAGTTCTTC
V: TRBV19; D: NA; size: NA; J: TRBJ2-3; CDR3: CASSIDQAPAADTQYF; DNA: TGTGCCAGTAGTATAGATCAGGCCCCGGCAGCAGATACGCAGTATTTT
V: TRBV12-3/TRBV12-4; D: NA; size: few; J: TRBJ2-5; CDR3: CASSLEQNLRETQYF; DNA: TGTGCCAGCAGTTTGGAGCAGAACCTACGAGAGACCCAGTACTTC
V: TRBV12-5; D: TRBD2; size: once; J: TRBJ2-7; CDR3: CASGLPTSGGSSYEQYF; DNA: TGTGCTAGTGGTTTGCCGACTAGCGGGGGGAGCTCCTACGAGCAGTACTTC
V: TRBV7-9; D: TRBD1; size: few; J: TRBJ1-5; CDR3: CASSLSPGGSNQPQHF; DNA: TGTGCCAGCAGCTTAAGCCCAGGGGGATCCAATCAGCCCCAGCATTTT